This passage covers 15 T cell receptor beta chains from one sample sequenced in a study of blood T cell repertoires in COVID-19. Repertoires were generated with immunoSEQ multiplex PCR, while TCRdb's copy carries only in-frame clones and drops some. Of 280,000 or so clones listed, around 89% are singletons. The sequenced material came from peripheral blood. These receptors all stem from a woman aged 30 to 39 who had recovered from COVID-19.

The V call is TRBV7-2, the J call TRBJ2-3; TRBD2 agrees at 12 bases. Germline V gives CDR1 SGHTA, CDR2 FQGNSA. J lost 0 bases, V lost 5 bases, and 6 bases had no gene match. The CDR3 spans 17 residues. The CDR3 coding sequence is TGTGCCAGCAGCACTCGGACTAGCGGGGATAGCACAGATACGCAGTATTTT. Translated: CASSTRTSGDSTDTQYF.

This chain links TRBV28 with TRBJ2-5, with a tentative D call TRBD2 (7 bases). From germline, CDR1 is MDHEN and CDR2 SYDVKM. V was trimmed by 2 bases and J by 2 bases, leaving 15 bases between them. This CDR3 contains 16 residues. The CDR3 coding sequence is TGTGCCAGCAGTTTAGTTCCAGGGGAGGGACAAGAGACCCAGTACTTC. Protein product: CASSLVPGEGQETQYF.

This rearrangement joins TRBV6-5 to TRBJ1-5, with TRBD1 identical over 8 bases. CDR3 length equals 15 residues. Trimming cost V 6 bases and J 4 bases; bases outside gene matches: 8. Germline V gene sequence: CDR1 MNHEY, CDR2 SVGAGI. The CDR3 bases are TGTGCCAGCAGGCCGACAGGGGAGGCTAATCAGCCCCAGCATTTT. Protein: CASRPTGEANQPQHF.

In DNA form, the CDR3 reads TGTGCCAGCAGCCAGCCCGGGACAGGGTTCTTCGAGCAGTACTTC. It translates to CASSQPGTGFFEQYF. This sequence joins TRBV6-5 and TRBJ2-7; 9 bases are shared with TRBD1. Germline V gives CDR1 MNHEY, CDR2 SVGAGI. The CDR3 length is 15 residues. Trimming cost V 6 bases and J 6 bases; bases outside gene matches: 12.

This clone has just one count. The chain is built from TRBV28 and TRBJ2-3, with D perhaps matching TRBD1 (6 bases). V was trimmed by 5 bases and J by 0 bases, leaving 9 bases between them. This CDR3 has 14 residues. Germline CDR1 reads MDHEN; CDR2 reads SYDVKM. The CDR3 reads CASSNQGSTDTQYF. The CDR3 DNA follows: TGTGCCAGCAGTAATCAGGGGAGCACAGATACGCAGTATTTT.

This chain links TRBV27 with TRBJ2-3, with D perhaps matching TRBD1 (6 bases). CDR1 and CDR2 from the germline V gene are MNHEY and SMNVEV (reference sequence). V was clipped by 8 bases and J by 8 bases, with 14 bases between them. CDR3 length: 12 amino acids. The CDR3 DNA is TGTGCCAGCTCGGGTTACAGGGCTACGCAGTATTTT. Translated: CASSGYRATQYF.

The chain is built from TRBV18 and TRBJ2-1, with a tentative D call TRBD2 (7 bases). The V gene's germline CDR1 is KGHSH and CDR2 LQKENI. Trimming shortened V by 3 bases and J by 3 bases, and 12 bases separated the two germline ends. The length of the CDR3 is 15 residues. The CDR3 protein is CASSPGGARYNEQFF. DNA for the CDR3: TGTGCCAGCTCACCGGGGGGGGCCCGCTACAATGAGCAGTTCTTC.

The V gene is TRBV11-3, the J gene TRBJ2-1; TRBD1 matches at 11 bases. Germline values: CDR1 SGHNT, CDR2 YENEEA. The CDR3 sequence is 15 residues long. Losses at the gene ends were 3 bases for V and 4 bases for J; bases not matched to a gene: 2. The DNA of the CDR3 is TGTGCCAGCAGCTTCAGGGACAGGGGGTACAATGAGCAGTTCTTC. Residues: CASSFRDRGYNEQFF.

The gene calls are TRBV9 and TRBJ2-4, with 10 bases aligning to TRBD2. V shed 0 bases and J 3 bases; nucleotides not matched to a gene: 3. This CDR3 is 16 amino acids long. Germline V gene sequence: CDR1 SGDLS, CDR2 YYNGEE. CDR3 DNA sequence: TGTGCCAGCAGCGTAGCAGCGGGGGGGCACAAAAACATTCAGTACTTC. Protein: CASSVAAGGHKNIQYF.

The chain recombines TRBV2 with TRBJ1-2; TRBD1 matches 7 bases. The V segment lost 2 bases and the J segment 2 bases; nucleotides outside the gene matches: 2. The CDR3 length is 14 residues. Per the germline V gene, CDR1 is SNHLY and CDR2 is FYNNEI. The DNA for the CDR3 is TGTGCCAGCAGTGAACTGACAGGGAACTATGGCTACACCTTC. Protein product: CASSELTGNYGYTF.

J is TRBJ1-1 and V is TRBV5-1; the match to TRBD1 covers 7 bases. V lost 0 bases, J lost 1 base, and 6 bases stayed unmatched. Germline V gene sequence: CDR1 SGHRS, CDR2 YFSETQ. The CDR3 covers 16 residues. The CDR3 loop reads CASSLGGTAQNTEAFF. The CDR3 DNA is TGCGCCAGCAGCTTGGGTGGGACAGCTCAGAACACTGAAGCTTTCTTT.

In DNA form, the CDR3 reads TGTGCCAGCTCCCTACAGGGCGCGAGCACTGAAGCTTTCTTT. Translating gives CASSLQGASTEAFF. The V and J genes are TRBV18 and TRBJ1-1; D possibly corresponds to TRBD1 (6 bases). Trimming took 6 bases from V and 4 from J, leaving 15 bases between them. This CDR3 is built from 14 residues. Germline V CDR1 and CDR2: KGHSH, LQKENI.

The genes are TRBV19 and TRBJ2-1, with 9 bases matching TRBD2. Germline V gene data show CDR1 as LNHDA and CDR2 as SQIVND (reference sequence). With 6 bases clipped from V and 7 bases from J, the junction kept 13 bases outside the gene matches. The CDR3 length is 16 residues. CDR3 in amino acids: CASSLTSSGVMNEQFF. The CDR3 bases are TGTGCCAGTAGCCTCACTTCTAGCGGGGTTATGAATGAGCAGTTCTTC.

The J gene is TRBJ1-5, the V gene TRBV7-3, with 7 positions matching TRBD1. V shed 4 bases, J shed 0 bases, and the junction held 6 bases outside the gene matches. CDR1 and CDR2 (germline): SGHTA, FQGTGA. CDR3 size: 16 residues. In nucleotides, the CDR3 is TGTGCCAGCAGCTCCGGGACAGCTACTAGCAATCAGCCCCAGCATTTT. Translation gives CASSSGTATSNQPQHF. Using reference TRBV7-3 and TRBJ1-5 for the parts outside the CDR3, the full variable domain is GAGVSQTPSNKVTEKGKYVELRCDPISGHTALYWYRQSLGQGPEFLIYFQGTGAADDSGLPNDRFFAVRPEGSVSTLKIQRTERGDSAVYLCASSSGTATSNQPQHFGDGTRLSIL.

This chain joins TRBV5-1 and TRBJ1-3, with D possibly matching TRBD1 (5 bases). V lost 5 bases to trimming and J lost 3 bases, with 15 bases between them. Germline loops: CDR1 SGHRS, CDR2 YFSETQ. The CDR3 contains 15 residues. CDR3 in amino acids: CASRVTQGLGNTIYF. DNA for the CDR3: TGCGCCAGCAGGGTTACCCAGGGTCTTGGAAACACCATATATTTT.